The rows below give T cell receptor beta chains drawn from one sample of a study of memory CD4+ T cells and cytomegalovirus serostatus. Sequencing used immunoSEQ multiplex PCR; TCRdb keeps in-frame clones, though not all of them. The sample has about 26,000 clones; about 81% are singletons. The source material was memory CD4+ T cells from blood. These receptors all come from an adult in good health and CMV-seronegative. CDR3s include the opening cysteine and the closing phenylalanine or tryptophan. The D gene is left open where the match is weak. Clone size is given for some rows only: seen once, a few or many times, or a class if the clone is expanded.

size	D	V	J	CDR3	DNA
NA	TRBD1	TRBV5-1	TRBJ2-7	CASRGTVFDEQYF	TGCGCCAGCAGAGGGACAGTTTTCGACGAGCAGTACTTC
NA	NA	TRBV7-9	TRBJ2-6	CASSPGQFASSGANVLTF	TGTGCCAGCAGCCCCGGACAGTTCGCGAGCTCTGGGGCCAACGTCCTGACTTTC
NA	NA	TRBV4-3	TRBJ1-2	CASSHSWKGTDGYTF	TGCGCCAGCAGCCACAGCTGGAAGGGGACGGATGGCTACACCTTC
NA	TRBD1	TRBV7-2	TRBJ1-1	CASSPYDRDTEAFF	TGTGCCAGCAGCCCCTACGACAGGGACACTGAAGCTTTCTTT
few	NA	TRBV19	TRBJ1-2	CASSLRGDWGYTF	TGTGCCAGTAGCCTCCGGGGGGACTGGGGCTACACCTTC
NA	NA	TRBV5-1	TRBJ2-7	CASSPGGNYEQYF	TGCGCCAGCAGCCCCGGAGGAAACTACGAGCAGTACTTC
NA	NA	TRBV25-1	TRBJ1-6	CEGGEITYNSPLHF	TGTGAGGGGGGGGAAATCACCTATAATTCACCCCTCCACTTT
once	TRBD1	TRBV14	TRBJ1-5	CASSQDSHLQGSNQPQHF	TGTGCCAGCAGCCAAGATTCCCATTTACAGGGGAGCAATCAGCCCCAGCATTTT
few	TRBD1	TRBV7-9	TRBJ1-3	CASSARTGSGNTIYF	TGTGCCAGCAGCGCCAGGACAGGCTCTGGAAACACCATATATTTT
once	TRBD2	TRBV6-5	TRBJ2-7	CASSKTSGSSYEQYF	TGTGCCAGCAGCAAGACTAGCGGTTCCTCCTACGAGCAGTACTTC
NA	NA	TRBV7-6	TRBJ2-1	CASSLAGGGAEQFF	TGTGCCAGCAGCTTAGCCGGGGGCGGGGCTGAGCAGTTCTTC
NA	NA	TRBV9	TRBJ1-1	CASSVEGINTEAFF	TGTGCCAGCAGCGTAGAAGGAATAAACACTGAAGCTTTCTTT
NA	NA	TRBV6-1	TRBJ1-2	CASRTGYGYTF	TGTGCCAGCCGCACGGGCTATGGCTACACCTTC
NA	NA	TRBV2	TRBJ2-2	CASRIDTGELFF	TGTGCCAGCAGGATAGACACCGGGGAGCTGTTTTTT
NA	NA	TRBV5-1	TRBJ1-1	CASSVRGDTEAFF	TGCGCCAGCAGCGTCAGGGGAGACACTGAAGCTTTCTTT
NA	NA	TRBV6-5	TRBJ1-1	CASSYSGGQTEAFF	TGTGCCAGCAGTTACTCTGGCGGCCAGACTGAAGCTTTCTTT